This TCR beta chain was captured in a study of OX40 agonist ivuxolimab in advanced cancers. Study-level background: The group had a mean age of about 65 years, ranged from 23 to 79, and was around 86% male.

CDR3 length: 15 residues. The junction had 12 bases not matched to a gene; V was cut back by 6 bases and J by 5 bases. Germline CDR1 is MNHEY and CDR2 is SMNVEV (reference sequence). Profiling relied on immunoSEQ multiplex PCR, and the TCRdb table lists in-frame clones only, not all of them. This table has 73,000 or so clones, roughly four fifths appearing once. Sequencing was performed on CD4+ or CD8+ T cells sorted from blood, taken in a trial of the OX40 agonist ivuxolimab. The chain has TRBV27 and TRBJ1-2, with 7 positions matching TRBD1. This receptor was identified in an adult with an advanced solid tumor such as melanoma, head and neck, liver or kidney cancer. As DNA, the CDR3 is TGTGCCAGCAGGGAGTCGACCGGGACAGTATATGGCTACACCTTC. Its protein product is CASRESTGTVYGYTF.